Listed here is a single TCR beta chain. The V end lost 5 bases, the J end lost 12 bases, and 14 bases lay between the germline ends. This CDR3 region has 12 residues. Looked up from germline, CDR1 is KGHSH and CDR2 is LQKENI. MiXCR, applied by TCRdb to the RT-PCR reads, yields one record per CDR3 protein. The data show 550,000 to 750,000 distinct CDR3 sequences, approximately 14% seen once. Input material: memory CD4+ T cells from blood. This chain joins TRBV18 and TRBJ2-1, with TRBD2 as a possible D gene (5 bases). The sequence came from a female donor in good health, serving as a healthy control. As DNA, the CDR3 is TGTGCCAGCTCAAAGGACGGGATGGTGCAGTTCTTC. This codes for CASSKDGMVQFF. The variable domain in full, completed from reference TRBV18 and TRBJ2-1, reads NAGVMQNPRHLVRRRGQEARLRCSPMKGHSHVYWYRQLPEEGLKFMVYLQKENIIDESGMPKERFSAEFPKEGPSILRIQQVVRGDSAAYFCASSKDGMVQFFGPGTRLTVL.